This record looks at one T cell receptor beta chain sequence and its context. The table came from immunoSEQ multiplex PCR; TCRdb's copy has only in-frame clones and leaves some out. Of about 100,000 clones listed, around 96% are singletons. CDR1 is MNHNS, CDR2 SASEGT, per germline. The CDR3 covers 13 residues. V lost 7 bases and J 6 bases, leaving 16 bases between the germline ends. This sample was included in a study of technical replicates of blood from a few donors. The V call is TRBV6-1, the J call TRBJ2-7, with D maybe TRBD2 (5 bases). Input material: T cells isolated from PBMCs. The source is a human donor in good health. CDR3 region: CASKVEADFEQYF. The CDR3 nucleotides read TGTGCCAGCAAAGTTGAGGCGGACTTCGAGCAGTACTTC.